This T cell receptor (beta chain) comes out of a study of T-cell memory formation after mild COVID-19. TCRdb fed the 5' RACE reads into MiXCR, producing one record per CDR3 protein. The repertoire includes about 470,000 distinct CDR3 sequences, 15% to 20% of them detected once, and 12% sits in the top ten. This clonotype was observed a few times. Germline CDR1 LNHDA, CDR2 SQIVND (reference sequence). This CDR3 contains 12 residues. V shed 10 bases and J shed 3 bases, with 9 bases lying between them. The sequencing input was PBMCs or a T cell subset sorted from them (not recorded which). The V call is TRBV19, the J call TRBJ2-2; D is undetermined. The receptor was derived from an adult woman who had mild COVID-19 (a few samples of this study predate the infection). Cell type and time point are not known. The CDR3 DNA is TGTGCCACTCACACTCACACCGGGGAGCTGTTTTTT. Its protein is CATHTHTGELFF.